Here is one T cell receptor beta chain with its context. Assay used: immunoSEQ multiplex PCR; TCRdb lists only in-frame clones, some missing. The repertoire consists of tens of thousands of clones, with roughly nine tenths occurring once and the leading ten covering roughly 1.5%. This entry belongs to a study of blood T cell repertoires in COVID-19. Germline loops: CDR1 SGHDT, CDR2 YYEEEE. This CDR3 is 14 amino acids long. V shed 3 bases, J shed 6 bases, and the junction held 5 bases outside the gene matches. Input material: peripheral blood. The chain carries TRBV5-6 and TRBJ2-7, with TRBD2 matching over 11 bases. The receptor's source is a man in his fifties or sixties with acute or convalescent COVID-19. CDR3 sequence (DNA): TGTGCCAGCAGCTCCACTAGCGGGGGCGCCGAGCAGTACTTC. Its protein is CASSSTSGGAEQYF.